This T cell receptor beta chain stems from a study of T-cell reconstitution after alpha-beta-depleted transplantation in children. Details on this clonotype: No antigen is known for it.

General study findings and limits: The study traced high day-60 TCRbeta diversity in some patients to surviving recipient T cells and thymic progenitors. Reports say that about two months after transplant, the alpha-beta T cells came out of several hundred graft clones that had expanded.

In germline, CDR1 is SGHNT, CDR2 YENEEA. The germline V and J ends were trimmed by 3 bases and 0 bases, with 11 bases remaining between them. This CDR3 is 16 amino acids long. The TCRbeta library was prepared with unique molecular identifiers. MiXCR, run by TCRdb on the PCR reads, gives a single entry per CDR3 protein. The profile shows around 200,000 distinct CDR3 sequences, approximately 15% of them singletons. The clonotype comes from a male patient under 10 years old who had a stem cell transplant for acute lymphoblastic leukemia, so the T cells may come from the graft donor. The chain joins TRBV11-3 to TRBJ2-2, with a tentative D call TRBD1 (5 bases). The sample here was PBMCs, mostly from graft donor cells, taken 360 days after TCRalphabeta/CD19-depleted stem cell transplant. In DNA form, the CDR3 reads TGTGCCAGCAGCTTCATAACAGGTTCGAACACCGGGGAGCTGTTTTTT. Translating gives CASSFITGSNTGELFF.